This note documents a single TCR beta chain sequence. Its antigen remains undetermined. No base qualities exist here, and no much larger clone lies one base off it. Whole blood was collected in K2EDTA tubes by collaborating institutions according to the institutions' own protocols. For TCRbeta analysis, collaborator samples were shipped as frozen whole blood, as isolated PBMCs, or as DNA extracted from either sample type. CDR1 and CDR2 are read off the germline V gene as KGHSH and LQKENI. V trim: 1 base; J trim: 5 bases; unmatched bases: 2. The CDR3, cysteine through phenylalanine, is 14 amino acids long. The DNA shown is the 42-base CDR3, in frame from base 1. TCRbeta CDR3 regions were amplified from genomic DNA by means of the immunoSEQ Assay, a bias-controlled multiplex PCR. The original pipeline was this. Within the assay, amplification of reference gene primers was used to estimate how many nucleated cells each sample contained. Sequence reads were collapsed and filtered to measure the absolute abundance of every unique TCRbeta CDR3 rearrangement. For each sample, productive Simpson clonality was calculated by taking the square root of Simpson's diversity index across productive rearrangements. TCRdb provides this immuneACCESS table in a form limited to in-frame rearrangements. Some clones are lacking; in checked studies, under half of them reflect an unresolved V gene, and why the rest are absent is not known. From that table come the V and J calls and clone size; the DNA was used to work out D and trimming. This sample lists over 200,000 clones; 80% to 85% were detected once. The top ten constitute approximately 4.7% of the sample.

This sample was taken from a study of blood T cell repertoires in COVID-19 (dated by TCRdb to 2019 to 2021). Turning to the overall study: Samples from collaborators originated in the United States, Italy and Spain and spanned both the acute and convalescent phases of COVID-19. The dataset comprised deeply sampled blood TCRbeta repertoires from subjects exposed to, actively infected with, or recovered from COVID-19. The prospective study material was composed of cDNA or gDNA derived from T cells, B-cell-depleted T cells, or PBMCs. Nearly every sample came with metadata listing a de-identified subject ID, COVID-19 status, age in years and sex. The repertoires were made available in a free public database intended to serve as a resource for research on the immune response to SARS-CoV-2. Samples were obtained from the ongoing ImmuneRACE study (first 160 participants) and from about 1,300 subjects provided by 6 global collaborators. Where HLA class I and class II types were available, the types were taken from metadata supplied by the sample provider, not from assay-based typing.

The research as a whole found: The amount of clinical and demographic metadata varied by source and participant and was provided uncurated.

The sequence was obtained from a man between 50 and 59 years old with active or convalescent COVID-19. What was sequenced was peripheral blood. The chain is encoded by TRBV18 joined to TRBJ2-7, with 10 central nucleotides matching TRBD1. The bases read TGTGCCAGCTCACCACGGGACAGGGGCAACGAGCAGTACTTC. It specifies CASSPRDRGNEQYF.